This T cell receptor beta chain was documented in a study of CD8 T cells in Susac syndrome. The CDR3 length is 13 residues. The germline V gene encodes CDR1 LNHNV and CDR2 YYDKDF (reference sequence). Deletions cut 0 bases from V and 11 bases from J, with 11 bases between. After extraction with the RNeasy kit, about 0.5 to 1 ug of the RNA was reverse transcribed using random hexamers. TCRdb redid the calling of the immunoSEQ multiplex PCR reads with MiXCR, one entry per CDR3 protein. Of about 94,000 distinct CDR3 sequences listed, roughly 94% are singletons. V and J are TRBV15 and TRBJ1-5; a possible D gene is TRBD1 (5 bases). The clonotype was recovered from a human donor with Susac syndrome. The sequenced material came from CD4+ T cells from PBMCs. CDR3 loop: CATSRDLGRAQHF. CDR3 nucleotide sequence: TGTGCCACCAGCAGAGATCTCGGCAGGGCCCAGCATTTT.